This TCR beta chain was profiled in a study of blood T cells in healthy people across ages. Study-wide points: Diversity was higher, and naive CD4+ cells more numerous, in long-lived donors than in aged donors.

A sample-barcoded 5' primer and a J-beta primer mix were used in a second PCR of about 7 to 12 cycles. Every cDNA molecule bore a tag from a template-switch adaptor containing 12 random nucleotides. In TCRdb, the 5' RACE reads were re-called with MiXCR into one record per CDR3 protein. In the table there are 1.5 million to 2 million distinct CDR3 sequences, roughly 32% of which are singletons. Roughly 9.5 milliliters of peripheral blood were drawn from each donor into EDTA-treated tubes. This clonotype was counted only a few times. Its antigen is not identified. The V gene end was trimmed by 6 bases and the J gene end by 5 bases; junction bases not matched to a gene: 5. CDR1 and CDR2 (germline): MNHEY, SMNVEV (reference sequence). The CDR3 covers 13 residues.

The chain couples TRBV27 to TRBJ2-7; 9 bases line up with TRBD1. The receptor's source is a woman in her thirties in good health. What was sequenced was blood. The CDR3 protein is CASRGTGFDEQYF. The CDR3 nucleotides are TGTGCCAGCAGGGGGACAGGGTTCGACGAGCAGTACTTC.